Here is one TCR beta chain with its context. Antigen unknown. The data are from a study of OX40 agonist ivuxolimab in advanced cancers. Losses at the gene ends were 8 bases for V and 4 bases for J; bases not matched to a gene: 9. CDR3 length: 14 residues. Germline-derived CDR1 and CDR2 are MNHEY and SMNVEV (reference sequence). Only in-frame clones appear in the TCRdb table, and some are missing; sequencing was by immunoSEQ multiplex PCR. The data show about 70,000 clones, 85% to 90% seen once. General study findings and limits: It was not determined which antigens were specifically recognized by the peripheral T cells that had undergone clonal expansion. The study observed clonal expansion of CD4+ and CD8+ blood T cells by week 6 at 0.1 to 3.0 mg/kg.

The chain couples TRBV27 to TRBJ2-7; 9 bases are a match to TRBD2. The TCR was taken from an adult with an advanced solid tumor such as melanoma, head and neck, liver or kidney cancer. The sequencing here drew on CD4+ or CD8+ T cells sorted from blood, taken in a trial of the OX40 agonist ivuxolimab. The CDR3 DNA sequence: TGTGCCAGCGGTGGGGCTAGCGGGGATTACGAGCAGTACTTC. This codes for CASGGASGDYEQYF.